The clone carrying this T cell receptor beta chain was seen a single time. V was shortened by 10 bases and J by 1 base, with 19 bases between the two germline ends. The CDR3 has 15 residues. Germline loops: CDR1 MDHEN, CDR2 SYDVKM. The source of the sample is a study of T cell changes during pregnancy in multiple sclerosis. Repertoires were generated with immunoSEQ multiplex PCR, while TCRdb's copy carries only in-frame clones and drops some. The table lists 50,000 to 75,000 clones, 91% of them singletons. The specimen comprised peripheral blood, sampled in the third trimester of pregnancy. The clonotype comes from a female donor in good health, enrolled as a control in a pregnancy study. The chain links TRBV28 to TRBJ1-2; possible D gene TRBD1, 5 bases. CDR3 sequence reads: CATTADAGGNYGYTF. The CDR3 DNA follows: TGTGCCACGACGGCGGATGCGGGGGGTAACTATGGCTACACCTTC.